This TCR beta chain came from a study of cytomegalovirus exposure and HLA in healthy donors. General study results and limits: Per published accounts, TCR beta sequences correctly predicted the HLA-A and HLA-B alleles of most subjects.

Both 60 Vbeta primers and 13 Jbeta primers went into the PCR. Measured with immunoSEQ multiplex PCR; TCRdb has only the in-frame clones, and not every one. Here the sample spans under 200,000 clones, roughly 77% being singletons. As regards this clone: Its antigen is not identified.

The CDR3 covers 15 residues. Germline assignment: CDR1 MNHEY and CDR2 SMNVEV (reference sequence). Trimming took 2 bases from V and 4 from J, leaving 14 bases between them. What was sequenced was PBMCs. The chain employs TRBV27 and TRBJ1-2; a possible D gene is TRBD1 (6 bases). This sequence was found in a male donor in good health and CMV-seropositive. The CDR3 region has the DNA TGTGCCAGCAGTTTAGAGTCCAGGGGTGGCTATGGCTACACCTTC. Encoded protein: CASSLESRGGYGYTF.